Presented here are 20 T cell receptor beta chains from one specimen sequenced in a study of CD8 T cells in ankylosing spondylitis. TCRdb used MiXCR to reprocess the 5' RACE reads, holding one entry per CDR3 protein. Altogether hundreds of thousands of distinct CDR3 sequences are present, 20% to 30% being singletons, with the ten largest covering about 6.9%. Sequencing used blood, either unsorted or a sorted T cell fraction (not recorded which). The origin of the receptors is a male donor with ankylosing spondylitis or in good health (not recorded which).

The CDR3 nucleotides read TGTGCCAGCTCACCGACGGTGGGCACAGATACGCAGTATTTT. Protein sequence: CASSPTVGTDTQYF. The chain employs TRBV18 and TRBJ2-3; D uncertain. CDR3 size: 14 residues. Per germline, CDR1 KGHSH and CDR2 LQKENI. V was trimmed by 3 bases and J by 1 base, leaving 8 bases between them.

This clonotype occurred a few times. The chain recombines TRBV28 with TRBJ2-6, with a possible D match to TRBD1 (6 bases). The length of the CDR3 is 16 residues. The V end was cut by 2 bases, the J end by 4 bases, with 12 bases between. Germline lookup yields CDR1 MDHEN and CDR2 SYDVKM. The CDR3 nucleotides read TGTGCCAGCAGTTTACCCACAGGGACCGGGGCCAACGTCCTGACTTTC. Encoded protein: CASSLPTGTGANVLTF.

This clonotype was observed many times. CDR3 in DNA: TGTGCCAGCAGTTACTCGCTTCCGGGACAGGGGAAAAACATTCAGTACTTC. Translation gives CASSYSLPGQGKNIQYF. This chain joins TRBV6-2 or TRBV6-3 and TRBJ2-4, with 10 positions matching TRBD1. The germline V gene encodes CDR1 MNHEY and CDR2 SVGEGT. The J segment lost 4 bases and the V segment lost 0 bases, leaving 6 bases of the junction unmatched. This CDR3 comprises 17 residues.

V is TRBV20-1 and J is TRBJ2-5; D is unclear. Per germline, CDR1 DFQATT and CDR2 SNEGSKA (reference sequence). V was cut by 3 bases and J by 4 bases, with 12 bases left in between. The length of the CDR3 is 13 residues. CDR3 sequence: CSASRRPGETQYF. In nucleotides, the CDR3 is TGCAGTGCTAGTCGTAGACCCGGAGAGACCCAGTACTTC.

This clonotype was detected many times. V usage is TRBV6-2 or TRBV6-3 and J usage is TRBJ2-6; no clear D gene. The CDR3 covers 15 residues. Looked up from germline, CDR1 is MNHEY and CDR2 is SVGEGT. V lost 6 bases to trimming and J lost 0 bases, with 9 bases between them. The CDR3 nucleotides are TGTGCCAGCAGCCCCCAACACTCTGGGGCCAACGTCCTGACTTTC. Protein sequence: CASSPQHSGANVLTF.

This clonotype was counted only a few times. The rearrangement uses TRBV12-3 or TRBV12-4 and TRBJ2-5; D uncertain. The length of the CDR3 is 12 residues. The V and J ends lost 3 bases and 3 bases respectively, with 5 bases between them. The CDR3, as DNA: TGTGCCAGCAGTTTGAACAAAGAGACCCAGTACTTC. Protein product: CASSLNKETQYF.

This clonotype appeared many times. The CDR3 region has the DNA TGTGCCAGCAGGGGGGTCGACAATGAGCAGTTCTTC. Amino acid sequence: CASRGVDNEQFF. The V and J genes are TRBV7-6 and TRBJ2-1; D may correspond to TRBD1 or TRBD2 (5 bases each). Trimming stripped 6 bases from V and 5 bases from J, with 8 bases between. The CDR3 length is 12 residues. The germline V gene encodes CDR1 SGHVS and CDR2 FNYEAQ.

In the case of this clonotype: A much bigger clone sits one base away, suggesting this may be a read error. This chain connects TRBV29-1 to TRBJ1-1, with 9 bases that match TRBD1. Germline V gives CDR1 SQVTM, CDR2 ANQGSEA. Trimming removed 6 bases from V and 5 bases from J; junction bases left unmatched: 10. The length of the CDR3 is 14 residues. The CDR3 DNA sequence: TGCAGCGTCGCCCCCACAGGGGGCGCGACTGAAGCTTTCTTT. Amino acids: CSVAPTGGATEAFF.

There are many counts of this clonotype. The rearrangement uses TRBV27 and TRBJ2-7, with D possibly being TRBD2 (7 bases). CDR1 is MNHEY, CDR2 SMNVEV, per germline (reference sequence). Deletions cut 5 bases from V and 2 bases from J, with 13 bases between. The CDR3 spans 14 residues. CDR3 loop: CASSPGRGPYEQYF. DNA of the CDR3: TGTGCCAGCAGTCCAGGGCGGGGGCCCTACGAGCAGTACTTC.

V usage is TRBV4-1 and J usage is TRBJ1-5; possible D gene TRBD1, 5 bases. V lost 3 bases, J lost 1 base, and 16 bases lay in between. Germline assignment: CDR1 MGHRA and CDR2 YSYEKL. The CDR3 runs to 17 residues. For the CDR3, the DNA is TGCGCCAGCAGCCACGATGAATCAGGGTTAAGCAATCAGCCCCAGCATTTT. Protein product: CASSHDESGLSNQPQHF.

This clonotype was counted at least ten times. As DNA, the CDR3 is TGTGCCAGCAGCCAAGCGGGAGGGAGAACCGGGGAGCTGTTTTTT. Translating gives CASSQAGGRTGELFF. V gene TRBV14 combines with J gene TRBJ2-2; 8 nucleotides match TRBD2. This CDR3 is 15 amino acids long. CDR1 and CDR2 from the germline V gene are SGHDN and FVKESK. Trimming removed 1 base from V and 5 bases from J; junction bases left unmatched: 3.

The gene calls are TRBV27 and TRBJ2-3; tentatively, D is TRBD2 (6 bases). The CDR3 length is 13 residues. Trimming removed 4 bases at V and 8 bases at J, with 13 bases between. CDR1 and CDR2 (germline): MNHEY, SMNVEV (reference sequence). The CDR3 reads CASSWGDWTTQYF. CDR3 sequence (DNA): TGTGCCAGCAGTTGGGGGGACTGGACTACGCAGTATTTT.

This clonotype has a count of ten or more. V and J are TRBV20-1 and TRBJ2-7; TRBD1 is a possible D gene (6 bases). This CDR3 is 14 amino acids long. Germline values: CDR1 DFQATT, CDR2 SNEGSKA (reference sequence). V was trimmed by 6 bases and J by 5 bases, leaving 20 bases between them. The CDR3 DNA reads as TGCAGTGCCACCGTCCCCAGGGGAACTAACGAGCAGTACTTC. Translated: CSATVPRGTNEQYF.

This clonotype has ten or more counts. This chain connects TRBV20-1 to TRBJ2-1, with D hard to call. The germline gives CDR1 DFQATT, CDR2 SNEGSKA (reference sequence). The CDR3 runs to 16 residues. V gave up 5 bases and J gave up 8 bases, with 25 bases separating them. CDR3 DNA sequence: TGCAGTGCTCCTAACCCGCTAGAGGCCCCGCGCTATGAGCAGTTCTTC. This sequence encodes CSAPNPLEAPRYEQFF.

The chain couples TRBV20-1 to TRBJ2-7; 9 bases fit TRBD2. CDR3 length: 13 amino acids. Germline CDR1 reads DFQATT; CDR2 reads SNEGSKA (reference sequence). Here the CDR3 reads CRAETSGSYEQYF. The CDR3 coding sequence is TGCCGGGCGGAGACTAGCGGATCCTACGAGCAGTACTTC.

This clonotype was detected ten times or more. The rearrangement links TRBV13 to TRBJ1-2; possible D gene TRBD1, 6 bases. The CDR3 consists of 12 residues. Trimming took 5 bases from V and 8 from J, leaving 12 bases between them. Germline V gives CDR1 PRHDT, CDR2 FYEKMQ (reference sequence). The CDR3 DNA sequence: TGTGCCAGCAGCGCCAGAGGGGGAGGCTACACCTTC. Translation gives CASSARGGGYTF.

The chain is built from TRBV6-5 and TRBJ1-2; 7 bases are shared with TRBD1. Germline lookup yields CDR1 MNHEY and CDR2 SVGAGI. Losses at the gene ends were 4 bases for V and 6 bases for J; bases not matched to a gene: 14. CDR3 length: 16 amino acids. The CDR3 region is CASSSPGQTRGNGYTF. CDR3 nucleotide sequence: TGTGCCAGCAGTTCCCCGGGACAGACTCGAGGAAATGGCTACACCTTC.

The CDR3 bases are TGCAGCGTCCGTAGGCGGATAAACACCGGGGAGCTGTTTTTT. As protein: CSVRRRINTGELFF. The chain couples TRBV29-1 to TRBJ2-2; D remains unclear. The germline V and J ends were trimmed by 6 bases and 2 bases, with 13 bases remaining between them. CDR3 length equals 14 residues. Germline V gene lookup returns CDR1 SQVTM and CDR2 ANQGSEA.

The V and J genes are TRBV20-1 and TRBJ1-5; no firm D call. CDR1 is DFQATT, CDR2 SNEGSKA, per germline (reference sequence). The CDR3 sequence is 13 residues long. V gave up 3 bases and J gave up 4 bases, with 10 bases separating them. DNA for the CDR3: TGCAGTGCTAGGCGGATTTGGAATCAGCCCCAGCATTTT. Translation: CSARRIWNQPQHF.

This clonotype was observed many times. The chain's CDR3 is CASSLTAQETQYF. CDR3 coding DNA: TGTGCCAGCAGCTTAACGGCCCAAGAGACCCAGTACTTC. This chain links TRBV7-3 with TRBJ2-5; D ambiguous. V was clipped by 0 bases and J by 1 base, with 3 bases between them. CDR1 and CDR2 (germline): SGHTA, FQGTGA. This CDR3 has 13 amino acids.